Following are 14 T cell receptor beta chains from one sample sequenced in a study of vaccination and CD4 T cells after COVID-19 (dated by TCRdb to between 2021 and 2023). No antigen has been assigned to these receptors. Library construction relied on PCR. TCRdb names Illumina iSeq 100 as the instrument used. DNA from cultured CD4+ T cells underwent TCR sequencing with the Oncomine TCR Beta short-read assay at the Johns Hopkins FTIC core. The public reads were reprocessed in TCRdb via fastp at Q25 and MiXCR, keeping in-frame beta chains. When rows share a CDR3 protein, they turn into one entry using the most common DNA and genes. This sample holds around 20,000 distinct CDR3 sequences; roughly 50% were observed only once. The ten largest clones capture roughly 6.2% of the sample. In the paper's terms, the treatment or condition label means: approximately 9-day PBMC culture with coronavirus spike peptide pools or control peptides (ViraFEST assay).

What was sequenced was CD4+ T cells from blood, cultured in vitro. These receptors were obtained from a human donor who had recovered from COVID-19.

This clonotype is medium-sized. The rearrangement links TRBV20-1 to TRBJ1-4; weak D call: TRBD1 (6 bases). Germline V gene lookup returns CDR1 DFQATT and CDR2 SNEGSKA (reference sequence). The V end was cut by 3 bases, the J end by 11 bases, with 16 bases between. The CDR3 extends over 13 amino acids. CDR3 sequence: CSASNREVAKLFF. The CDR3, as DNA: TGCAGTGCTAGTAACAGGGAAGTAGCGAAACTGTTTTTT.

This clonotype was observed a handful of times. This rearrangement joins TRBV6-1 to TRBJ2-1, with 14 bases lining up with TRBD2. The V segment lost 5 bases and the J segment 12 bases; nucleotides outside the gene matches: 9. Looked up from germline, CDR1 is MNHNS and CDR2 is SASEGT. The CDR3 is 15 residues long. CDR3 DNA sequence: TGTGCCAGCAGTCCGGGACTAGCGGGAGTTCAACGGCAGTTCTTC. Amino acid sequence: CASSPGLAGVQRQFF.

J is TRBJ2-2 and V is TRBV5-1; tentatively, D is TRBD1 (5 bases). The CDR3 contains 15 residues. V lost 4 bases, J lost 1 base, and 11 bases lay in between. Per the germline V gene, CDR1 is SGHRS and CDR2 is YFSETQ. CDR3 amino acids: CASSAFRVNTGELFF. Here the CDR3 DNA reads TGCGCCAGCAGCGCATTCAGGGTGAACACCGGGGAGCTGTTTTTT.

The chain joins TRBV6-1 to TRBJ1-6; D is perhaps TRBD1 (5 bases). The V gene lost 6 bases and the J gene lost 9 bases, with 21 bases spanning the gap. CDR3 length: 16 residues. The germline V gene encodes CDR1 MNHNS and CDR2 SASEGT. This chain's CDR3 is CASRLETGNGGSPLHF. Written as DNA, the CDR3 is TGTGCCAGCAGATTAGAAACAGGAAACGGAGGTTCACCCCTCCACTTT.

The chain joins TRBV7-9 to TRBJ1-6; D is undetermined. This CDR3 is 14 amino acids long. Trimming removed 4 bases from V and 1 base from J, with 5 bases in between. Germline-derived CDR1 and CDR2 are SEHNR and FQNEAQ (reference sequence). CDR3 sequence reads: CASSSGSYNSPLHF. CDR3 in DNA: TGTGCCAGCAGCTCGGGTTCCTATAATTCACCCCTCCACTTT.

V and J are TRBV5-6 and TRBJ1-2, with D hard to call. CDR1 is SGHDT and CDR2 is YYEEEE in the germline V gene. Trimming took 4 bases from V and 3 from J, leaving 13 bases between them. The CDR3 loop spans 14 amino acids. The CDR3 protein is CASSRQEVHYGYTF. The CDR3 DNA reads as TGTGCCAGCAGCCGTCAGGAGGTTCACTATGGCTACACCTTC.

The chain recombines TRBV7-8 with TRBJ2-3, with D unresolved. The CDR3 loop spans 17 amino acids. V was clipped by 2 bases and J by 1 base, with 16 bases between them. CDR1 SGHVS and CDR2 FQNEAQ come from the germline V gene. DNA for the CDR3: TGTGCCAGCAGCTTAACAGTCCCCGCTGAGGGCACAGATACGCAGTATTTT. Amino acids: CASSLTVPAEGTDTQYF.

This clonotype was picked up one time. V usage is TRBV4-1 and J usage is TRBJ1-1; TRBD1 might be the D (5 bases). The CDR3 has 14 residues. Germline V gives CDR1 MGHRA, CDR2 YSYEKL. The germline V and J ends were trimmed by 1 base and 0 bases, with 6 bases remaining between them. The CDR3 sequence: CASSQGRVNTEAFF. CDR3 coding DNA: TGCGCCAGCAGCCAAGGCAGGGTGAACACTGAAGCTTTCTTT.

The DNA for the CDR3 is TGTGCCAGCCTTAGCGGGACTGTCACAGATACGCAGTATTTT. Its protein product is CASLSGTVTDTQYF. V is TRBV6-2 or TRBV6-3 and J is TRBJ2-3; 8 bases match TRBD2. This CDR3 spans 14 amino acids. CDR1 is MNHEY, CDR2 SVGEGT, per germline. With 8 bases clipped from V and 2 bases from J, the junction kept 6 bases outside the gene matches.

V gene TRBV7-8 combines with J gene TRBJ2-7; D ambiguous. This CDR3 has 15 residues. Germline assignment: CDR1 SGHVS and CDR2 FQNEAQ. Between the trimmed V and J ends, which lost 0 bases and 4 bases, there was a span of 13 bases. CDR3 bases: TGTGCCAGCAGCTTAGCGCGGATGGGTAATTACGAGCAGTACTTC. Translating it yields CASSLARMGNYEQYF.

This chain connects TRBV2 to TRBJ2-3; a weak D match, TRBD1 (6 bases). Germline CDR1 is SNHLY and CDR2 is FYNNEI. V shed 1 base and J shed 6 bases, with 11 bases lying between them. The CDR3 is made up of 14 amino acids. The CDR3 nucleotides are TGTGCCAGCAGTGAAGATGGGCAGGGGGATACGCAGTATTTT. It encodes CASSEDGQGDTQYF.

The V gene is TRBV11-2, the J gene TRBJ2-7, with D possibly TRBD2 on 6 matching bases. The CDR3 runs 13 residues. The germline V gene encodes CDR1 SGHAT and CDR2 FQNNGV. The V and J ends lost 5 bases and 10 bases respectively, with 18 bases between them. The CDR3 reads CASSPGLLGSQYF. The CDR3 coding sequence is TGTGCCAGCAGCCCGGGACTTCTTGGGTCCCAGTACTTC.

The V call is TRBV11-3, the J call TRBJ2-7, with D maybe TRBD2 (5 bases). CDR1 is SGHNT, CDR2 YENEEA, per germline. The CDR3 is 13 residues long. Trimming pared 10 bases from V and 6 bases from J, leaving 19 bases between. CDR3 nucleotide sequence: TGTGCCACAAGGCTCGGAGGCTTTGGCGAGCAGTACTTC. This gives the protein CATRLGGFGEQYF. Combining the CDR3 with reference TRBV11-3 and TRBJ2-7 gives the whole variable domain EAGVVQSPRYKIIEKKQPVAFWCNPISGHNTLYWYLQNLGQGPELLIRYENEEAVDDSQLPKDRFSAERLKGVDSTLKIQPAELGDSAVYLCATRLGGFGEQYFGPGTRLTVT.

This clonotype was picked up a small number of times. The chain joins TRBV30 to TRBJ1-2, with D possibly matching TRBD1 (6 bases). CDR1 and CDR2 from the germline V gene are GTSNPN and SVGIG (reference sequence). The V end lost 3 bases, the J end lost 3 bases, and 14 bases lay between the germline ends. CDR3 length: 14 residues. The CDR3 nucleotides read TGTGCCTGGAGCGGGGGGCAGTATCACTATGGCTACACCTTC. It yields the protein CAWSGGQYHYGYTF.